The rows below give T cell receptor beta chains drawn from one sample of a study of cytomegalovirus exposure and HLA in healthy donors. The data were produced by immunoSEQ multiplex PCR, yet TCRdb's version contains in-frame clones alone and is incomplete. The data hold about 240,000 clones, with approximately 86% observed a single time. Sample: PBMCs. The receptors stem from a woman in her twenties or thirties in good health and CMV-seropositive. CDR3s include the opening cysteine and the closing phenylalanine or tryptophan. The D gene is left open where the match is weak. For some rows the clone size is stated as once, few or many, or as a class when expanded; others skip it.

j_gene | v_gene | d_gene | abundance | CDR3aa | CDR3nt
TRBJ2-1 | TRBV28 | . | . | CASSPVSGAYNEQFF | TGTGCCAGCAGTCCCGTTAGCGGAGCTTACAATGAGCAGTTCTTC
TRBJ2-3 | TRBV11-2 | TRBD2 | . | CASSSGLAYRGDTQYF | TGTGCCAGCAGCTCGGGACTAGCTTACCGTGGAGATACGCAGTATTTT
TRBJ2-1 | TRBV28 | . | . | CASSFRVDNEQFF | TGTGCCAGCAGTTTTCGGGTAGACAATGAGCAGTTCTTC
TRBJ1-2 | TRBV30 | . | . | CAWSRTRGDGYTF | TGTGCCTGGAGTAGGACTAGGGGGGACGGCTACACCTTC
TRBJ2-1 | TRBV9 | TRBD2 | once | CASSVSGLEYNEQFF | TGTGCCAGCAGCGTAAGTGGACTAGAGTACAATGAGCAGTTCTTC
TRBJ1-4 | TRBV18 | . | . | CASSPPAVEKLFF | TGTGCCAGCTCACCACCGGCGGTTGAAAAACTGTTTTTT
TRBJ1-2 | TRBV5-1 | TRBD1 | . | CASSLDSAGGGYTF | TGCGCCAGCAGCTTGGATTCGGCAGGGGGAGGCTACACCTTC
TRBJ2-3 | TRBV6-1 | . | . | CASTETGTQYF | TGTGCCAGCACCGAGACAGGTACGCAGTATTTT
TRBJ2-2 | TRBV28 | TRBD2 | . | CASRRFGTKGNTGELFF | TGTGCCAGCAGACGATTCGGGACTAAAGGAAACACCGGGGAGCTGTTTTTT
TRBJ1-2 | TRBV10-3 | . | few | CAISVGRGDYGYTF | TGTGCCATCAGTGTTGGCAGGGGTGACTATGGCTACACCTTC
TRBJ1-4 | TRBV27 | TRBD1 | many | CASSLSMTGLGRNEKLFF | TGTGCCAGCAGTTTATCTATGACAGGGCTGGGGCGGAATGAAAAACTGTTTTTT
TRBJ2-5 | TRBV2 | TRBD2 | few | CASSVDTSGVAETQYF | TGTGCCAGCAGTGTAGATACTAGCGGAGTAGCTGAGACCCAGTACTTC
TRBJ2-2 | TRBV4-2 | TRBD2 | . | CASSQGLAANTGELFF | TGTGCCAGCAGCCAAGGACTAGCGGCGAACACCGGGGAGCTGTTTTTT
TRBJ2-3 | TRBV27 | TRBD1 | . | CASSLLRIPGTGAPRDTQYF | TGTGCCAGCAGTTTACTCCGTATCCCCGGGACAGGGGCCCCCCGGGATACGCAGTATTTT
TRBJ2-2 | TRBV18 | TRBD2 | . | CASSPQAGGVNTGELFF | TGTGCCAGCTCACCACAAGCGGGAGGGGTGAACACCGGGGAGCTGTTTTTT
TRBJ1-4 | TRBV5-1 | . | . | CASSRTATNEKLFF | TGCGCCAGCAGTAGGACTGCAACTAATGAAAAACTGTTTTTT
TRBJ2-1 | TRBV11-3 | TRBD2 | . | CASSPRTSGYNEQFF | TGTGCCAGCAGCCCCCGGACTAGCGGTTACAATGAGCAGTTCTTC
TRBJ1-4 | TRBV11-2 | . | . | CASSANPGTITTNEKLFF | TGTGCCAGCAGCGCGAATCCCGGGACAATTACAACTAATGAAAAACTGTTTTTT
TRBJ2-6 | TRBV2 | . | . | CAGLLIAGANVLTF | TGTGCCGGGCTACTGATCGCTGGGGCCAACGTCCTGACTTTC
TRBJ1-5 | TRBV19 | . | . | CASRGRGFQPQHF | TGTGCCAGTAGAGGGAGGGGTTTTCAGCCCCAGCATTTT
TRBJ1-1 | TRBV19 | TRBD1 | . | CASSRGQGSAEAFF | TGTGCCAGTAGCCGGGGACAGGGATCAGCTGAAGCTTTCTTT
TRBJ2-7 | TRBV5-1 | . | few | CASREGDGAGYEQYF | TGCGCCAGCAGAGAGGGAGACGGCGCGGGGTACGAGCAGTACTTC
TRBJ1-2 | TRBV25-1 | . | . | CASSEYFVPGAWNGYTF | TGTGCCAGCAGTGAATATTTCGTGCCAGGGGCTTGGAATGGCTACACCTTC
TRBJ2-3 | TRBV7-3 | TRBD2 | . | CASSLGLAGGSDTQYF | TGTGCCAGCAGCTTAGGACTAGCGGGAGGGTCTGATACGCAGTATTTT
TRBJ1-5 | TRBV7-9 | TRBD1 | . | CASSRDSVSNQPQHF | TGTGCCAGCAGCCGGGACAGCGTGAGCAATCAGCCCCAGCATTTT
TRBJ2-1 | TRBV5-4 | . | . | CASSLWALGEQFF | TGTGCCAGCAGCTTGTGGGCCTTGGGTGAGCAGTTCTTC
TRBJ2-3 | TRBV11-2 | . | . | CASSQIGQLSTDTQYF | TGTGCCAGCAGCCAGATAGGACAGCTAAGCACAGATACGCAGTATTTT
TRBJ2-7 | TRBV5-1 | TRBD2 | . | CASSISGGSSYEQYF | TGCGCCAGCAGCATTAGCGGGGGAAGCTCCTACGAGCAGTACTTC
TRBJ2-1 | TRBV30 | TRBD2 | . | CAWSWTSGRNEQFF | TGTGCCTGGAGCTGGACTAGCGGGAGAAATGAGCAGTTCTTC
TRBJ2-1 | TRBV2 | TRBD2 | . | CASSGTWTLGLAGRNEQFF | TGTGCCAGCAGTGGAACCTGGACACTTGGCCTAGCGGGCCGCAATGAGCAGTTCTTC
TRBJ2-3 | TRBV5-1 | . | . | CASSLEDSWDTQYF | TGCGCCAGCAGCTTGGAGGATAGCTGGGATACGCAGTATTTT
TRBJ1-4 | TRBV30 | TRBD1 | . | CAWAGQGGEKLFF | TGTGCCTGGGCTGGACAGGGTGGAGAAAAACTGTTTTTT
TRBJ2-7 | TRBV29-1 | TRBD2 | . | CSVTRLAGLSYEQYF | TGCAGCGTTACTCGACTAGCGGGCCTCTCCTACGAGCAGTACTTC
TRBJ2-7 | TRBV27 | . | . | CASSLFPSYEQYF | TGTGCCAGCAGTTTATTCCCATCCTACGAGCAGTACTTC
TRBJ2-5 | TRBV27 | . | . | CASSLRFFRWETQYF | TGTGCCAGCAGTTTAAGATTCTTCAGATGGGAGACCCAGTACTTC
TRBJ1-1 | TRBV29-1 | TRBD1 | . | CSVEGGQGSTEAFF | TGCAGCGTTGAAGGTGGACAGGGCTCGACTGAAGCTTTCTTT
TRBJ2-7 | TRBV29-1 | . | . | CSVKHETYEQYF | TGCAGCGTTAAGCATGAGACCTACGAGCAGTACTTC
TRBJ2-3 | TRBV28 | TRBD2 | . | CASSFPGLAMGSDTQYF | TGTGCCAGCAGCTTTCCCGGACTAGCGATGGGGTCAGATACGCAGTATTTT
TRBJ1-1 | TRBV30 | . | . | CAWRTGMNTEAFF | TGTGCCTGGAGAACAGGGATGAACACTGAAGCTTTCTTT
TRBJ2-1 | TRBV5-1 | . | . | CASSFSGAYNEQFF | TGCGCCAGCAGCTTTTCGGGAGCCTACAATGAGCAGTTCTTC
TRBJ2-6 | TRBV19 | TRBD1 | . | CASSISGTDFSGANVLTF | TGTGCCAGTAGTATATCAGGGACAGATTTCTCTGGGGCCAACGTCCTGACTTTC
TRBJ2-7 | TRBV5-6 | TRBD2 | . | CASSLASGSSHREQYF | TGTGCCAGCAGCTTGGCTAGCGGGAGCTCGCATCGCGAGCAGTACTTC
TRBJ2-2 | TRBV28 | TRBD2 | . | CASSFTLAGVSSGELFF | TGTGCCAGCAGTTTTACTCTAGCGGGAGTTTCGTCCGGGGAGCTGTTTTTT
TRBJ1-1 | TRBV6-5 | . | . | CASSYRGFTEAFF | TGTGCCAGCAGTTATAGGGGATTCACTGAAGCTTTCTTT
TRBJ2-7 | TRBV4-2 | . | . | CASSQEMAGALYEQYF | TGTGCCAGCAGCCAAGAAATGGCAGGGGCCCTCTACGAGCAGTACTTC
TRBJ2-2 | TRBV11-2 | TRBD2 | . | CASSGLAGVPGELFF | TGTGCCAGCAGCGGCCTAGCGGGAGTACCCGGGGAGCTGTTTTTT
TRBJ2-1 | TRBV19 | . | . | CASSIVRGTNEQFF | TGTGCCAGTAGTATTGTCCGGGGAACCAATGAGCAGTTCTTC
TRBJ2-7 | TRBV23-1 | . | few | CASSVGEEDYEQYF | TGCGCCAGCAGCGTGGGAGAGGAAGACTACGAGCAGTACTTC
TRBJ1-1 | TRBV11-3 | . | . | CASSLRTKTGEAFF | TGTGCCAGCAGCCTCCGGACAAAAACAGGTGAAGCTTTCTTT
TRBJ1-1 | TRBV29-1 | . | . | CSVDRGAPEAFF | TGCAGCGTTGATAGGGGTGCGCCTGAAGCTTTCTTT
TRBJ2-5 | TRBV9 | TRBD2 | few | CASSIQSGGMGETQYF | TGTGCCAGCAGCATACAGAGCGGGGGGATGGGGGAGACCCAGTACTTC
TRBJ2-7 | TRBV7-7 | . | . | CASSPSSNPYYEQYF | TGTGCTAGCAGCCCCTCTAGCAACCCTTACTACGAGCAGTACTTC
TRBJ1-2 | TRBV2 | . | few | CASSEASVYGYTF | TGTGCCAGCAGTGAAGCGTCCGTATATGGCTACACCTTC